The rows below give T cell receptor beta chains drawn from one sample of a study of control samples from healthy donors and cancer patients. Assay used: immunoSEQ multiplex PCR; TCRdb lists only in-frame clones, some missing. The repertoire holds fewer than 110,000 clones, 75% to 90% seen once, with 7.5% to 10% in the top ten. The sample comprised blood. These receptors all stem from a man younger than 45 in good health. CDR3s include the opening cysteine and the closing phenylalanine or tryptophan. D genes are given only for firm matches. Size is stated for part of the rows, as once, few or many counts, or as a class when the clone is expanded.

clone_size,d_call,v_call,j_call,cdr3_aa,cdr3_nt
-,-,TRBV4-1,TRBJ2-7,CASSQDRINVSYEQYF,TGCGCCAGCAGCCAAGATAGGATTAACGTCTCCTACGAGCAGTACTTC
-,-,TRBV14,TRBJ1-1,CASSPTLWHANTEAFF,TGTGCCAGCAGCCCCACCCTCTGGCACGCGAACACTGAAGCTTTCTTT
-,TRBD1,TRBV28,TRBJ1-1,CASIQDRVGGTEAFF,TGTGCCAGCATACAGGACAGGGTTGGTGGTACTGAAGCTTTCTTT
-,-,TRBV5-4,TRBJ2-5,CASSFGQETQYF,TGTGCCAGCAGCTTCGGCCAAGAGACCCAGTACTTC
-,-,TRBV27,TRBJ1-1,CASSSVLTGVNTEAFF,TGTGCCAGCAGTTCGGTACTAACAGGAGTGAACACTGAAGCTTTCTTT
-,-,TRBV6-1,TRBJ2-7,CASSEGPPSSYEQYF,TGTGCCAGCAGTGAAGGCCCCCCGAGCTCCTACGAGCAGTACTTC
-,TRBD1,TRBV24-1,TRBJ1-5,CATSDEDRGAGSNQPQHF,TGTGCCACCAGTGATGAGGACAGGGGAGCGGGTAGCAATCAGCCCCAGCATTTT
-,TRBD1,TRBV28,TRBJ2-1,CASRRTGGYGFEQFF,TGTGCCAGCAGACGTACAGGGGGCTACGGATTCGAGCAGTTCTTC
-,-,TRBV28,TRBJ1-2,CATDGRTQYGYTF,TGTGCCACGGACGGTAGGACGCAATATGGCTACACCTTC
few,TRBD1,TRBV2,TRBJ1-2,CASSEEDRSNYGYTF,TGTGCCAGCAGTGAAGAGGACAGGTCCAACTATGGCTACACCTTC
-,TRBD1,TRBV30,TRBJ1-1,CAGGRPGGATTEAFF,TGTGCCGGAGGGCGACCAGGGGGCGCGACCACTGAAGCTTTCTTT
-,-,TRBV24-1,TRBJ2-1,CAIAESGTRAYNEQFF,TGTGCCATCGCCGAATCCGGGACTCGCGCCTACAATGAGCAGTTCTTC
-,TRBD1,TRBV7-6,TRBJ1-2,CASSLVRGQDGYTF,TGTGCCAGCAGCTTAGTTAGGGGGCAGGATGGCTACACCTTC
-,-,TRBV19,TRBJ2-6,CASTPGGGLSGANVLTF,TGTGCCAGTACCCCCGGAGGAGGACTCTCTGGGGCCAACGTCCTGACTTTC
-,TRBD1,TRBV9,TRBJ2-2,CASSAHRGETGELFF,TGTGCCAGCAGCGCCCACAGGGGCGAGACCGGGGAGCTGTTTTTT
-,-,TRBV5-1,TRBJ2-3,CASSLDQGDTQYF,TGCGCCAGCAGCTTGGATCAAGGGGATACGCAGTATTTT
-,-,TRBV5-1,TRBJ1-1,CASSRTPGTEAFF,TGCGCCAGCAGCCGGACCCCCGGTACTGAAGCTTTCTTT
-,-,TRBV27,TRBJ1-1,CASSRQGLTEAFF,TGTGCCAGCAGTCGCCAGGGGTTGACTGAAGCTTTCTTT
once,TRBD1,TRBV5-1,TRBJ1-6,CASSLSDRERSPLHF,TGCGCCAGCAGCTTGTCGGACAGGGAGAGATCACCCCTCCACTTT
-,-,TRBV28,TRBJ1-5,CASQGGRSYNQPQHF,TGTGCCAGCCAAGGCGGACGGAGTTACAATCAGCCCCAGCATTTT
-,-,TRBV5-4,TRBJ2-6,CASSLAGTGANVLTF,TGTGCCAGCAGCTTGGCAGGGACTGGGGCCAACGTCCTGACTTTC
-,-,TRBV30,TRBJ2-7,CAWNLASGDVEQYF,TGTGCCTGGAACCTCGCTTCAGGGGACGTCGAGCAGTACTTC
-,-,TRBV6-5,TRBJ1-3,CASFRTGSTGNTIYF,TGTGCCAGCTTCCGAACAGGGAGCACTGGAAACACCATATATTTT
-,TRBD1,TRBV27,TRBJ2-7,CASSSSSGGSAYEQYF,TGTGCCAGCAGTTCATCATCAGGGGGCTCGGCCTACGAGCAGTACTTC
-,-,TRBV28,TRBJ1-5,CASSFIRGHQPQHF,TGTGCCAGCAGTTTCATCAGGGGTCATCAGCCCCAGCATTTT
-,TRBD2,TRBV4-1,TRBJ2-1,CASSPDSGGFAYNEQFF,TGCGCCAGCAGCCCCGATAGCGGGGGGTTTGCCTACAATGAGCAGTTCTTC
-,TRBD1,TRBV5-4,TRBJ2-5,CASSHQGAQYF,TGTGCCAGCAGCCACCAGGGGGCCCAGTACTTC
once,-,TRBV6-5,TRBJ1-1,CASSYSNRVAEAFF,TGTGCCAGCAGTTACTCTAACAGGGTCGCTGAAGCTTTCTTT
-,-,TRBV5-6,TRBJ1-5,CASSLRGSGNQPQHF,TGTGCCAGCAGCTTGAGAGGGAGTGGCAATCAGCCCCAGCATTTT
-,-,TRBV7-2,TRBJ1-5,CASSYGSNQPQHF,TGTGCCAGCAGCTATGGTAGCAATCAGCCCCAGCATTTT
-,-,TRBV20-1,TRBJ1-2,CSGDTGSGYTF,TGCAGCGGGGACACAGGGAGTGGCTACACCTTC
-,TRBD1,TRBV7-9,TRBJ2-6,CASSPDRAGGANVLTF,TGTGCCAGCAGCCCAGACAGGGCGGGTGGGGCCAACGTCCTGACTTTC
-,TRBD2,TRBV11-3,TRBJ2-1,CASSLDTPALAGGSSEQFF,TGTGCCAGCAGCTTAGACACCCCCGCTTTGGCGGGAGGTTCTAGTGAGCAGTTCTTC
-,TRBD1,TRBV3-1/TRBV3-2,TRBJ2-7,CASSLWDRQYEQYF,TGTGCCAGCAGCCTTTGGGACAGGCAATACGAGCAGTACTTC
-,-,TRBV2,TRBJ2-5,CASSGVQETQYF,TGTGCCAGCAGCGGGGTACAAGAGACCCAGTACTTC
-,TRBD1,TRBV5-8,TRBJ1-2,CASSTGTGGAEGYTF,TGTGCCAGCAGCACTGGGACAGGGGGCGCGGAGGGCTACACCTTC
-,-,TRBV7-2,TRBJ2-1,CASRFHSGAEQFF,TGTGCCAGCAGATTTCACTCAGGGGCTGAGCAGTTCTTC